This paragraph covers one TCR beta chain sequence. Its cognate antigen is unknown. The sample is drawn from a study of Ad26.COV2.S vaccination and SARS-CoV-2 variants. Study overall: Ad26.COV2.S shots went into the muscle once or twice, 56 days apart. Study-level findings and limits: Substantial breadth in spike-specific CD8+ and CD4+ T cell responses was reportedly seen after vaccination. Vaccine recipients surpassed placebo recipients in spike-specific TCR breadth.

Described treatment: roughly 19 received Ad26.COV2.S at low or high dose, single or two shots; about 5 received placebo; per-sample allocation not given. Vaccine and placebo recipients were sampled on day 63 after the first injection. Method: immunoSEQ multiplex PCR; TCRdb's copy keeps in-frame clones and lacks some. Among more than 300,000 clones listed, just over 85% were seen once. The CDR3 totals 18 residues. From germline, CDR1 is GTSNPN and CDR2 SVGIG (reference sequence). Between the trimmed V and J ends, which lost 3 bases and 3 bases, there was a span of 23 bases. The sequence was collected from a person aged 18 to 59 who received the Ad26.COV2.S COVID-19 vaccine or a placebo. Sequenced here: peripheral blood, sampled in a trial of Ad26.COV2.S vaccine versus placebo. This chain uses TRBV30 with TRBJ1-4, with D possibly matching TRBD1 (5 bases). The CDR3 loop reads CAWRGIDSGVGPNEKLFF. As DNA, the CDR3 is TGTGCCTGGAGGGGCATTGACAGTGGGGTCGGGCCTAATGAAAAACTGTTTTTT.